This T cell receptor (beta chain) was sequenced for a study of shared clonotypes between healthy human individuals. As to this clone: Its target is unknown.

The deep-level immunoSEQ assay was used. Sequencing was performed with immunoSEQ multiplex PCR; in TCRdb, only in-frame clones are kept and a portion is missing. The data show around 750,000 clones, 74% seen once. Whole-study results and caveats: Though the depth was large, rarefaction showed that sorted-subset sequencing was incomplete.

The CDR3 is 15 amino acids. Per the germline V gene, CDR1 is LNHDA and CDR2 is SQIVND (reference sequence). The ends lost 5 bases at V and 4 bases at J; junction bases unmatched: 10. Study donors comprised healthy, HIV-negative adults devoid of recent acute infection or vaccination. The V and J genes are TRBV19 and TRBJ2-5; 7 nucleotides align to TRBD2. The source is a woman in her 30s in good health. Sequenced material: memory CD4+ T cells sorted from blood. Regarding subset: CD45RA-negative fraction. As DNA, the CDR3 is TGTGCCAGTAGTCCGGGGGGATGGACCGGAGAGACCCAGTACTTC. Translated: CASSPGGWTGETQYF.